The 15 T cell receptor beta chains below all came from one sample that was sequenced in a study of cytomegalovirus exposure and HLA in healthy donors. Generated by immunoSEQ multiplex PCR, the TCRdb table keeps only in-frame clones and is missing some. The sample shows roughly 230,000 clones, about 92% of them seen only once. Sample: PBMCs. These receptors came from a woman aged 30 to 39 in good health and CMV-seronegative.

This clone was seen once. The CDR3 protein is CASRDTPNEKLFF. CDR3 nucleotides: TGTGCCAGCCGGGACACCCCTAATGAAAAACTGTTTTTT. The V gene is TRBV27, the J gene TRBJ1-4; TRBD1 might be the D (6 bases). The germline V gene encodes CDR1 MNHEY and CDR2 SMNVEV (reference sequence). This CDR3 is built from 13 residues. V gave up 8 bases and J gave up 3 bases, with 10 bases separating them. Full variable domain (outside the CDR3, taken from reference TRBV27 and TRBJ1-4): EAQVTQNPRYLITVTGKKLTVTCSQNMNHEYMSWYRQDPGLGLRQIYYSMNVEVTDKGDVPEGYKVSRKEKRNFPLILESPSPNQTSLYFCASRDTPNEKLFFGSGTQLSVL.

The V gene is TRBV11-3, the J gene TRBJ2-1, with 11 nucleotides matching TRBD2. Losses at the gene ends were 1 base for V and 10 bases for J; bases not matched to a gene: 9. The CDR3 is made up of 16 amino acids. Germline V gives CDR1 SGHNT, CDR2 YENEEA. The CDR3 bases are TGTGCCAGCAGCTTAGTCCTAGCGGGAGGAAGCCGGGAGCAGTTCTTC. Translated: CASSLVLAGGSREQFF. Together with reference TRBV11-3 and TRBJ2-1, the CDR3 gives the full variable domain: EAGVVQSPRYKIIEKKQPVAFWCNPISGHNTLYWYLQNLGQGPELLIRYENEEAVDDSQLPKDRFSAERLKGVDSTLKIQPAELGDSAVYLCASSLVLAGGSREQFFGPGTRLTVL.

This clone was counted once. This CDR3 reads CASSQDKATSGIYEQYF. The DNA of the CDR3 is TGCGCCAGCAGCCAAGATAAGGCGACTAGCGGGATCTACGAGCAGTACTTC. The chain has TRBV4-1 and TRBJ2-7; 11 nucleotides agree with TRBD2. Germline V gene sequence: CDR1 MGHRA, CDR2 YSYEKL. V trimming: 0 bases; J trimming: 3 bases; junction bases outside the gene matches: 7. CDR3 length equals 17 residues.

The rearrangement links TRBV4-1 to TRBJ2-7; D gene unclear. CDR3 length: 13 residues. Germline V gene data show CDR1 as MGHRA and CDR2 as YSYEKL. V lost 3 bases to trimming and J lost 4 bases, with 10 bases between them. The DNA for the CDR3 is TGCGCCAGCAGCCATGCTGTTGGATACGAGCAGTACTTC. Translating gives CASSHAVGYEQYF.

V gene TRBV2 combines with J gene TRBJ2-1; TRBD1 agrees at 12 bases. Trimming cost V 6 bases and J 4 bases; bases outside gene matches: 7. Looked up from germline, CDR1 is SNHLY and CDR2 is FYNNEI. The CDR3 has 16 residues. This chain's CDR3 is CASRGTGGRVYNEQFF. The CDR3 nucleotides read TGTGCCAGCAGAGGGACAGGGGGCCGGGTATACAATGAGCAGTTCTTC.

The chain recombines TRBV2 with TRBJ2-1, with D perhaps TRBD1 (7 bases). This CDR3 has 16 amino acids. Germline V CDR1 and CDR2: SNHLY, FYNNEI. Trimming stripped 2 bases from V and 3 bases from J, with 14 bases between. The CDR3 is CASSEPQGGSYNEQFF. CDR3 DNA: TGTGCCAGCAGTGAACCCCAGGGGGGCAGCTACAATGAGCAGTTCTTC. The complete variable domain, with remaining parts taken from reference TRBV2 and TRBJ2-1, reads EPEVTQTPSHQVTQMGQEVILRCVPISNHLYFYWYRQILGQKVEFLVSFYNNEISEKSEIFDDQFSVERPDGSNFTLKIRSTKLEDSAMYFCASSEPQGGSYNEQFFGPGTRLTVL.

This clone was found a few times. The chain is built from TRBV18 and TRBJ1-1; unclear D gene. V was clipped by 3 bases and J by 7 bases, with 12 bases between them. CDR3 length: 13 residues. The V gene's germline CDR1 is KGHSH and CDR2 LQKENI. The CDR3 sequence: CASSPSQEIEAFF. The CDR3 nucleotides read TGTGCCAGCTCACCCAGTCAGGAAATTGAAGCTTTCTTT.

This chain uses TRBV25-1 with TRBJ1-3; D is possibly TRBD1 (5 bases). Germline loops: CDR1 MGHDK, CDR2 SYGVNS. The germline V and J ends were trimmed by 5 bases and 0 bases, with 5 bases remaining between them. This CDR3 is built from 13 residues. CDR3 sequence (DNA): TGTGCCAGCAGTCAGGGCTCTGGAAACACCATATATTTT. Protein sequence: CASSQGSGNTIYF.

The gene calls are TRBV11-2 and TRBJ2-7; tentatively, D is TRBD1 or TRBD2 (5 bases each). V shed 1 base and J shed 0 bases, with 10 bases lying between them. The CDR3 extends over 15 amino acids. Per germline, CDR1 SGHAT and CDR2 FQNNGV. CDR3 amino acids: CASSLVGTTSYEQYF. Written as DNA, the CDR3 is TGTGCCAGCAGCTTAGTAGGGACCACCTCCTACGAGCAGTACTTC. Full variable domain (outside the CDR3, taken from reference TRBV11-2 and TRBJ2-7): EAGVAQSPRYKIIEKRQSVAFWCNPISGHATLYWYQQILGQGPKLLIQFQNNGVVDDSQLPKDRFSAERLKGVDSTLKIQPAKLEDSAVYLCASSLVGTTSYEQYFGPGTRLTVT.

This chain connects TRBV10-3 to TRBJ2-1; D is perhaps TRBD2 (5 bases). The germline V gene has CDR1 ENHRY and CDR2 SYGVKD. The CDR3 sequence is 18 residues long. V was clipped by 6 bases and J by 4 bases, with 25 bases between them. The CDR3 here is CAISEEVTRALIYNEQFF. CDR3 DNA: TGTGCCATCAGCGAGGAGGTCACTAGGGCCCTCATATACAATGAGCAGTTCTTC.

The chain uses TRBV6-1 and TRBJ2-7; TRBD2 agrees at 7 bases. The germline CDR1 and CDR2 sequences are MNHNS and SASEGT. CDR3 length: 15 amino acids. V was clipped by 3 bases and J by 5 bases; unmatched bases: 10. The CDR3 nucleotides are TGTGCCAGCAGTGACCGGACTAGGGTGCCCGACGAGCAGTACTTC. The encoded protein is CASSDRTRVPDEQYF.

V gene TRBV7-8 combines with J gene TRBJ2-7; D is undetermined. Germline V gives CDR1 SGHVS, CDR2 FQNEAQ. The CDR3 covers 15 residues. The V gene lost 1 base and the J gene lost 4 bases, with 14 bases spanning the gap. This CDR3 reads CASSLGRLTPYEQYF. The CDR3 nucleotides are TGTGCCAGCAGCTTAGGCCGACTTACCCCTTACGAGCAGTACTTC.

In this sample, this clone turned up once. The CDR3 reads CASSPDPLAPYNEQFF. In DNA, the CDR3 is TGTGCCAGCAGCCCGGACCCACTAGCGCCATACAATGAGCAGTTCTTC. V gene TRBV9 combines with J gene TRBJ2-1; 7 nucleotides match TRBD2. CDR3 length equals 16 residues. Germline assignment: CDR1 SGDLS and CDR2 YYNGEE. Unmatched junction bases numbered 11, after V lost 4 bases and J lost 4 bases.

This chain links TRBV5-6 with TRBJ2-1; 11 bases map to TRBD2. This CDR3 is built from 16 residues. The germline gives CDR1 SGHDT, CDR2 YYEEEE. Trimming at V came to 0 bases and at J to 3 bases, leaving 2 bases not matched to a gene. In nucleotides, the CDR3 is TGTGCCAGCAGCTTGGTAGGACTAGCGGGCTACAATGAGCAGTTCTTC. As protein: CASSLVGLAGYNEQFF.

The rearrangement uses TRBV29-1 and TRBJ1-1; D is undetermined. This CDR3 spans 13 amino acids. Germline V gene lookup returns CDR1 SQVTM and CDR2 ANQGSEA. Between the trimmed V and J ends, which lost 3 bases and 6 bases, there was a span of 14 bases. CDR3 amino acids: CSVDSPPDSEAFF. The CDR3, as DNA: TGCAGCGTTGATTCACCTCCCGACTCTGAAGCTTTCTTT.